The 32 T cell receptor beta chains below come from one sample, sequenced in a study of control samples from healthy donors and cancer patients (dated by TCRdb to 2019 to 2021). Libraries came from the immunoSEQ multiplex PCR assay. TCRdb carries this immuneACCESS record with in-frame sequences only. Its versions omit some clonotypes, under half of them owing to an unresolved V gene in the studies checked, with the rest unexplained. The table for this sample lists 75,000 to 100,000 clones; roughly 92% of them were counted only once. 3% of the sample lies in the top ten. Sequenced: blood. The source is a human donor in good health. The donor label of this sample is uncertain.

This clone was seen once. This chain uses TRBV5-1 with TRBJ2-5, with D perhaps matching TRBD1 (6 bases). The CDR3 is 17 residues long. Germline lookup yields CDR1 SGHRS and CDR2 YFSETQ. V dropped 1 base and J dropped 2 bases, with 18 bases sitting between them. The CDR3 DNA reads as TGCGCCAGCAGCTTGACCGGGACACGGACGAGTCAAGAGACCCAGTACTTC. Protein sequence: CASSLTGTRTSQETQYF.

This clone was seen more than once but under ten times. V is TRBV14 and J is TRBJ2-5, with TRBD2 matching over 9 bases. CDR1 SGHDN and CDR2 FVKESK come from the germline V gene. Unmatched junction bases numbered 7, after V lost 1 base and J lost 7 bases. CDR3 length: 15 amino acids. The CDR3 is CASSQGGGAGGTQYF. CDR3 sequence (DNA): TGTGCCAGCAGCCAAGGCGGGGGGGCCGGTGGGACCCAGTACTTC.

The J gene is TRBJ1-2, the V gene TRBV5-6; D not resolved. The V and J ends lost 6 bases and 0 bases respectively, with 24 bases between them. Germline assignment: CDR1 SGHDT and CDR2 YYEEEE. This CDR3 spans 18 amino acids. The CDR3 region is CASTRPWTGKHANYGYTF. CDR3 DNA: TGTGCCAGCACCCGACCCTGGACGGGCAAACATGCTAACTATGGCTACACCTTC. The full variable domain, with the rest looked up from reference TRBV5-6 and TRBJ1-2, is DAGVTQSPTHLIKTRGQQVTLRCSPKSGHDTVSWYQQALGQGPQFIFQYYEEEERQRGNFPDRFSGHQFPNYSSELNVNALLLGDSALYLCASTRPWTGKHANYGYTFGSGTRLTVV.

The gene calls are TRBV19 and TRBJ1-2; maybe TRBD1 (5 bases). The germline V gene encodes CDR1 LNHDA and CDR2 SQIVND (reference sequence). The CDR3 runs 17 residues. Trimming took 5 bases from V and 5 from J, leaving 24 bases between them. CDR3 region: CASSATGSSNRGYGYTF. The CDR3, as DNA: TGTGCCAGTAGTGCCACAGGTTCATCCAATCGGGGGTATGGCTACACCTTC.

The V gene is TRBV3-1 (or the pseudogene TRBV3-2), the J gene TRBJ2-3, with 8 bases lining up with TRBD2. The CDR3 covers 15 residues. CDR1 and CDR2 (germline): LGHDT, YNNKEL (reference sequence). J gave up 3 bases and V 1 base, and 3 bases lay outside the gene matches. The CDR3 nucleotides are TGTGCCAGCAGCCAAGGGAGCGGGGGTACAGATACGCAGTATTTT. This translates into CASSQGSGGTDTQYF.

This chain uses TRBV19 with TRBJ2-2; TRBD1 matches at 7 bases. The CDR3 spans 14 residues. Germline trimming cut 9 bases from V and 0 bases from J; bases unmatched to any gene: 4. The germline V gene encodes CDR1 LNHDA and CDR2 SQIVND (reference sequence). The CDR3 spells CASWDRANTGELFF. The CDR3 DNA sequence: TGTGCCAGCTGGGACAGAGCGAACACCGGGGAGCTGTTTTTT.

The chain recombines TRBV6-5 with TRBJ1-4; maybe TRBD1 (6 bases). The CDR3 spans 14 residues. The V end was cut by 6 bases, the J end by 8 bases, with 16 bases between. Germline-derived CDR1 and CDR2 are MNHEY and SVGAGI. CDR3 DNA: TGTGCCAGCAGCCAAGACGGGGGGGGCGAAAAACTGTTTTTT. This encodes CASSQDGGGEKLFF.

J is TRBJ1-3 and V is TRBV18, with D maybe TRBD1 (5 bases). The CDR3 length is 14 residues. In germline, CDR1 is KGHSH, CDR2 LQKENI. V was trimmed by 2 bases and J by 4 bases, leaving 9 bases between them. CDR3 in amino acids: CASSPSGAGNTIYF. The CDR3 DNA follows: TGTGCCAGCTCACCATCCGGGGCCGGAAACACCATATATTTT.

This chain uses TRBV10-3 with TRBJ1-3; D not certain. Trimming shortened V by 4 bases and J by 3 bases, and 4 bases separated the two germline ends. Germline V CDR1 and CDR2: ENHRY, SYGVKD. The CDR3 has 12 residues. DNA for the CDR3: TGTGCCATCAGTGTAGATGGAAACACCATATATTTT. The encoded protein is CAISVDGNTIYF.

The table lists this clone with a few counts. The DNA of the CDR3 is TGTGCCAGCAGCTTAGGTCGCGGTGACAATCAGCAGTACTTC. This sequence encodes CASSLGRGDNQQYF. This chain joins TRBV11-3 and TRBJ2-7; D remains unclear. The ends were cut back, 1 base at V and 8 bases at J, with 15 bases in the middle. There are 14 residues in the CDR3. Germline V gene data show CDR1 as SGHNT and CDR2 as YENEEA.

This chain connects TRBV7-9 to TRBJ2-3; 8 bases match TRBD1. The CDR3 is 13 residues long. Germline CDR1 SEHNR, CDR2 FQNEAQ (reference sequence). V was clipped by 1 base and J by 10 bases; unmatched bases: 4. The CDR3 sequence is CASSLGTGGSQYF. CDR3 nucleotide sequence: TGTGCCAGCAGCTTAGGAACAGGGGGTTCGCAGTATTTT.

This clone was recorded only once. The chain is built from TRBV6-2 or TRBV6-3 and TRBJ1-5, with D maybe TRBD1 (6 bases). V lost 2 bases to trimming and J lost 7 bases, with 15 bases between them. The CDR3 has 15 residues. Germline-derived CDR1 and CDR2 are MNHEY and SVGEGT. The CDR3 here is CASSYEGGLEQPQHF. The CDR3 nucleotides read TGTGCCAGCAGTTACGAAGGGGGTCTCGAGCAGCCCCAGCATTTT.

This chain joins TRBV30 and TRBJ2-2; 7 nucleotides align to TRBD1. J was trimmed by 6 bases and V by 6 bases; bases with no gene match: 10. The CDR3 sequence is 14 residues long. CDR1 and CDR2 (germline): GTSNPN, SVGIG (reference sequence). The CDR3 loop is CACDRELKAGELFF. CDR3 in DNA: TGTGCCTGTGACAGGGAACTAAAGGCCGGGGAGCTGTTTTTT.

V gene TRBV7-9 combines with J gene TRBJ2-1; D possibly uses TRBD1 or TRBD2 (6 bases each). Germline CDR1 SEHNR, CDR2 FQNEAQ (reference sequence). The CDR3 has 16 residues. Trimming pared 6 bases from V and 4 bases from J, leaving 19 bases between. The CDR3 bases are TGTGCCAGCAGTCATTCTAGGGGGGAACCTTACAATGAGCAGTTCTTC. Translating gives CASSHSRGEPYNEQFF.

The chain joins TRBV19 to TRBJ2-7; possible D gene TRBD2, 5 bases. With 5 bases removed from V and 3 bases from J, the gap between germline ends came to 17 bases. CDR1 is LNHDA and CDR2 is SQIVND in the germline V gene (reference sequence). This CDR3 contains 15 residues. The CDR3 loop reads CASSQPGLGGYEQYF. CDR3 DNA sequence: TGTGCCAGTAGTCAACCGGGCCTCGGAGGCTACGAGCAGTACTTC.

The genes are TRBV6-5 and TRBJ1-4; D possibly corresponds to TRBD1 (6 bases). This CDR3 spans 16 amino acids. The V end lost 0 bases, the J end lost 5 bases, and 13 bases lay between the germline ends. Per the germline V gene, CDR1 is MNHEY and CDR2 is SVGAGI. For the CDR3, the DNA is TGTGCCAGCAGTTACTCATCCGGACAGTTGAATGAAAAACTGTTTTTT. This codes for CASSYSSGQLNEKLFF.

The rearrangement uses TRBV4-1 and TRBJ2-5; unclear D gene. The V gene's germline CDR1 is MGHRA and CDR2 YSYEKL. The CDR3 length is 12 residues. Trimming left V 1 base short and J 5 bases short, with 5 bases between. In DNA, the CDR3 is TGCGCCAGCAGCCAAGGACTGGAGACCCAGTACTTC. Translating gives CASSQGLETQYF.

The CDR3 sequence: CARSLPGVNEKLFF. CDR3 in DNA: TGTGCCAGAAGCTTGCCCGGGGTGAATGAAAAACTGTTTTTT. This chain links TRBV5-3 with TRBJ1-4; D not certain. TRBV5-3 carries the ORF label, with uncertain function. Trimming pared 1 base from V and 5 bases from J, leaving 9 bases between. The CDR3 runs to 14 residues.

The V and J genes are TRBV10-2 and TRBJ2-1; D may match TRBD1 or TRBD2 (5 bases each). With 4 bases removed from V and 4 bases from J, the gap between germline ends came to 14 bases. Germline lookup yields CDR1 WSHSY and CDR2 SAAADI. CDR3 size: 15 residues. CDR3 in DNA: TGCGCCAGCAGTGGGGAGACAGCCGGATACAATGAGCAGTTCTTC. Its protein product is CASSGETAGYNEQFF.

The chain carries TRBV5-1 and TRBJ1-4, with D uncertain. The CDR3 extends over 14 amino acids. Trimming pared 1 base from V and 5 bases from J, leaving 9 bases between. CDR1 is SGHRS, CDR2 YFSETQ, per germline. The CDR3: CASSLFSLNEKLFF. The DNA of the CDR3 is TGCGCCAGCAGCTTGTTCAGTTTGAATGAAAAACTGTTTTTT.

This clone was found once. The rearrangement uses TRBV11-2 and TRBJ2-5; 8 bases match TRBD2. The CDR3 consists of 15 residues. Trimming took 5 bases from V and 5 from J; bases not matched to a gene: 10. Germline values: CDR1 SGHAT, CDR2 FQNNGV. CDR3: CASSPGAGGAETQYF. DNA for the CDR3: TGTGCCAGCAGCCCAGGGGCGGGGGGAGCTGAGACCCAGTACTTC. Supplemented by reference TRBV11-2 and TRBJ2-5, the full variable domain reads EAGVAQSPRYKIIEKRQSVAFWCNPISGHATLYWYQQILGQGPKLLIQFQNNGVVDDSQLPKDRFSAERLKGVDSTLKIQPAKLEDSAVYLCASSPGAGGAETQYFGPGTRLLVL.

The rearrangement links TRBV18 to TRBJ1-2; 8 bases are a match to TRBD1. Germline CDR1 and CDR2: KGHSH and LQKENI. This CDR3 contains 14 residues. V shed 3 bases and J 2 bases; nucleotides not matched to a gene: 2. This CDR3 is CASSPGQENYGYTF. As DNA, the CDR3 is TGTGCCAGCTCACCGGGACAGGAGAACTATGGCTACACCTTC.

The chain uses TRBV6-5 and TRBJ1-5; D not certain. Germline V gene data show CDR1 as MNHEY and CDR2 as SVGAGI. This CDR3 contains 14 residues. Trimming took off 6 bases at V and 3 bases at J, with 12 bases between the two ends. CDR3 loop: CASSLGQYNQPQHF. CDR3 in DNA: TGTGCCAGCAGCTTGGGCCAATACAATCAGCCCCAGCATTTT.

This clone was seen only once. V usage is TRBV6-5 and J usage is TRBJ1-5; D perhaps matches TRBD1 (6 bases). The V gene's germline CDR1 is MNHEY and CDR2 SVGAGI. The V end was cut by 6 bases, the J end by 10 bases, with 16 bases between. This CDR3 region has 13 residues. CDR3 bases: TGTGCCAGCAGCCTCTCGGACAGCAAACCCCAGCATTTT. Protein product: CASSLSDSKPQHF.

The V gene is TRBV6-5, the J gene TRBJ1-1, with D uncertain. Germline V CDR1 and CDR2: MNHEY, SVGAGI. V lost 5 bases and J lost 1, with 14 bases in between. This CDR3 has 15 residues. The CDR3 bases are TGTGCCAGCAGTCCGAGGCGGGTAGAGAACACTGAAGCTTTCTTT. Its translation: CASSPRRVENTEAFF.

V usage is TRBV6-5 and J usage is TRBJ1-4, with D hard to call. V shed 2 bases and J shed 8 bases, with 12 bases lying between them. The germline V gene encodes CDR1 MNHEY and CDR2 SVGAGI. The CDR3 is made up of 14 amino acids. In DNA, the CDR3 is TGTGCCAGCAGTTACATCTCGGGAGGGGAAAAACTGTTTTTT. It specifies CASSYISGGEKLFF.

The chain has TRBV2 and TRBJ2-5; D uncertain. Trimming stripped 5 bases from V and 4 bases from J, with 14 bases between. Germline CDR1 reads SNHLY; CDR2 reads FYNNEI. The CDR3 extends over 14 amino acids. The CDR3 coding sequence is TGTGCCAGCAGTAGTAATCTCGGTCTAGAGACCCAGTACTTC. It codes for CASSSNLGLETQYF.

The rearrangement joins TRBV24-1 to TRBJ2-3, with TRBD2 matching 8 bases. Germline trimming cut 3 bases from V and 0 bases from J; bases unmatched to any gene: 4. This CDR3 has 16 residues. In germline, CDR1 is KGHDR, CDR2 SFDVKD. The chain's CDR3 is CATSDRLAGSTDTQYF. The CDR3 DNA reads TGTGCCACCAGTGATCGCCTAGCGGGCAGCACAGATACGCAGTATTTT.

This rearrangement joins TRBV2 to TRBJ2-1; TRBD1 aligns across 10 bases. V lost 4 bases and J lost 3; bases outside the gene matches: 3. The CDR3 length is 15 residues. Looked up from germline, CDR1 is SNHLY and CDR2 is FYNNEI. The CDR3 DNA follows: TGTGCCAGCAGTGCGGACAGGGGGGGCTACAATGAGCAGTTCTTC. Translation: CASSADRGGYNEQFF.

The chain carries TRBV7-2 and TRBJ1-2; D may be TRBD1 (5 bases). V lost 1 base and J lost 6, with 9 bases in between. Germline V gene lookup returns CDR1 SGHTA and CDR2 FQGNSA. The CDR3 runs to 13 residues. DNA of the CDR3: TGTGCCAGCAGCTTAGTCCGGGGGGATGGCTACACCTTC. The encoded protein is CASSLVRGDGYTF. The whole variable domain, remainder taken from reference TRBV7-2 and TRBJ1-2, is GAGVSQSPSNKVTEKGKDVELRCDPISGHTALYWYRQSLGQGLEFLIYFQGNSAPDKSGLPSDRFSAERTGGSVSTLTIQRTQQEDSAVYLCASSLVRGDGYTFGSGTRLTVV.

This clone was observed once. This sequence joins TRBV7-3 and TRBJ1-3; maybe TRBD1 (5 bases). The CDR3 length is 14 residues. CDR1 is SGHTA, CDR2 FQGTGA, per germline. The V gene lost 1 base and the J gene lost 3 bases, with 7 bases spanning the gap. CDR3 region: CASSLKGDGNTIYF. Here the CDR3 DNA reads TGTGCCAGCAGCTTAAAAGGGGATGGAAACACCATATATTTT.

The CDR3 sequence: CASSPFRSLNNEQFF. CDR3 nucleotides: TGTGCCAGCAGCCCCTTCAGGAGCCTGAACAATGAGCAGTTCTTC. The chain couples TRBV3-1 (or the pseudogene TRBV3-2) to TRBJ2-1; D not resolved. Germline V lookup: CDR1 LGHDT, CDR2 YNNKEL (reference sequence). The V end was cut by 4 bases, the J end by 5 bases, with 15 bases between. This CDR3 spans 15 amino acids.